The sequence of this T cell receptor (beta chain) was determined in a study of memory CD4+ T cells and cytomegalovirus serostatus. Study at large: This sample comes from healthy Belgian adults, 8 to 10 CMV seropositive, roughly 22 seronegative.

The sort gate was single viable CD3+CD4+CD8-CD45RO+ cells for memory CD4+ T cells. CD4+ T cells were isolated by positive magnetic selection. Produced via immunoSEQ multiplex PCR; TCRdb's table is partial and in-frame only. Of some 41,000 clones listed, about three quarters were seen once; the top ten hold under 8%. The germline CDR1 and CDR2 sequences are SNHLY and FYNNEI. This CDR3 region has 13 residues. Unmatched junction bases numbered 11, after V lost 11 bases and J lost 4 bases. Notes on the study in general: Suggested: most of the CMV-linked TCR signature lies in CD4+ memory cells. About 40% of the roughly 160 known CMV-associated TCRbeta sequences appeared in CD4+ memory.

With regard to this clone: Its antigen is unidentified.

The gene calls are TRBV2 and TRBJ2-7; 7 bases are a match to TRBD2. The TCR comes from an adult in good health and CMV-seronegative. Sequencing was carried out using memory CD4+ T cells from blood. The CDR3 coding sequence is TGTGCCGTCCTCGGGGGGACCGGGTACGAGCAGTACTTC. It yields the protein CAVLGGTGYEQYF.